A selection of T cell receptor beta chains follows, all from one sample in a study of cytomegalovirus exposure and HLA in healthy donors. Only in-frame clones appear in the TCRdb table, and some are missing; sequencing was by immunoSEQ multiplex PCR. The table has roughly 76,000 clones, about 94% seen once. The sequenced material came from PBMCs. These receptors all come from a man between 18 and 35 years old in good health and CMV-seropositive. Each CDR3 is given with its conserved first and last residue. The D gene is left open where the match is weak. Some rows have no size entry. The others give once, few or many, or a class for an expanded clone.

clone size | J gene | V gene | D gene | CDR3 protein | CDR3 DNA
once | TRBJ2-2 | TRBV9 | TRBD2 | CASSVRLAGAGELFF | TGTGCCAGCAGCGTACGACTAGCGGGAGCCGGGGAGCTGTTTTTT
- | TRBJ2-1 | TRBV21-1 | - | CASSKRLGQHPPIYEQFF | TGTGCCAGCAGCAAACGCCTGGGGCAGCATCCCCCCATATATGAGCAGTTCTTC
- | TRBJ2-2 | TRBV9 | TRBD1 | CASSWTGGSGELFF | TGTGCCAGCAGCTGGACAGGGGGAAGCGGGGAGCTGTTTTTT
- | TRBJ2-7 | TRBV6-1 | - | CASSEAGLDEQYF | TGTGCCAGCAGTGAGGCAGGTCTCGACGAGCAGTACTTC
- | TRBJ1-2 | TRBV5-1 | - | CASSGERFSGYTF | TGCGCCAGCAGCGGTGAGAGATTTAGTGGCTACACCTTC
- | TRBJ2-6 | TRBV6-5 | - | CASMRSGGANVLTF | TGTGCCAGCATGAGGTCCGGTGGGGCCAACGTCCTGACTTTC
once | TRBJ2-7 | TRBV28 | - | CASSGGQFSYEQYF | TGTGCCAGCAGTGGCGGACAGTTCTCCTACGAGCAGTACTTC
- | TRBJ1-2 | TRBV7-2 | TRBD1 | CASSFEGQGFRYTF | TGTGCCAGCAGCTTTGAGGGACAGGGTTTTCGCTACACCTTC
- | TRBJ2-2 | TRBV5-1 | - | CASSRTGENTGELFF | TGCGCCAGCAGCAGGACCGGGGAGAACACCGGGGAGCTGTTTTTT
- | TRBJ1-1 | TRBV5-8 | - | CASSHRVGGHTEAFF | TGTGCCAGCAGCCACAGGGTTGGGGGACACACTGAAGCTTTCTTT
- | TRBJ2-3 | TRBV2 | - | CASGEAGTQYF | TGTGCCAGCGGGGAGGCGGGGACGCAGTATTTT
- | TRBJ1-4 | TRBV2 | - | CASSVEGVTNEKLFF | TGTGCCAGCAGTGTAGAGGGGGTGACTAATGAAAAACTGTTTTTT
- | TRBJ1-1 | TRBV7-9 | TRBD1 | CAGEQGSGTEAFF | TGTGCCGGAGAACAGGGGAGCGGCACTGAAGCTTTCTTT
- | TRBJ2-3 | TRBV2 | - | CASSPTRRGSMTDTQYF | TGTGCCAGCAGCCCGACGCGAAGGGGGTCTATGACAGATACGCAGTATTTT
- | TRBJ2-1 | TRBV13 | TRBD1 | CASSSAQGVGRNEQFF | TGTGCCAGCAGCTCCGCCCAGGGGGTAGGACGGAATGAGCAGTTCTTC
- | TRBJ2-2 | TRBV6-5 | - | CASSSIKGQPGELFF | TGTGCCAGCAGTTCAATTAAGGGGCAACCCGGGGAGCTGTTTTTT
- | TRBJ2-7 | TRBV21-1 | - | CASSKTSGRAPEQYF | TGTGCCAGCAGCAAAACTAGCGGGAGGGCCCCCGAGCAGTACTTC
- | TRBJ2-1 | TRBV5-1 | - | CASRIAGLSYNEQFF | TGCGCCAGCAGGATCGCCGGACTTTCCTACAATGAGCAGTTCTTC
- | TRBJ2-5 | TRBV5-6 | TRBD2 | CASAPGGGPETQYF | TGTGCCAGCGCCCCGGGCGGGGGACCAGAGACCCAGTACTTC
once | TRBJ1-2 | TRBV18 | TRBD1 | CASSPGTANYGYTF | TGTGCCAGCTCCCCCGGGACAGCTAACTATGGCTACACCTTC
- | TRBJ1-5 | TRBV19 | TRBD1 | CASSIISTGGFYQPQHF | TGTGCCAGTAGTATAATATCCACAGGGGGGTTCTATCAGCCCCAGCATTTT
- | TRBJ1-3 | TRBV6-5 | - | CASTSSGNTIYF | TGTGCCAGCACTAGCTCTGGAAACACCATATATTTT
- | TRBJ2-3 | TRBV7-9 | - | CASSLDAEEGIPQATQYF | TGTGCCAGCAGCTTAGATGCTGAGGAGGGAATTCCGCAGGCGACGCAGTATTTT
- | TRBJ2-1 | TRBV5-1 | TRBD2 | CASSLGLAGNEQFF | TGCGCCAGCAGCCTTGGACTAGCAGGCAATGAGCAGTTCTTC
- | TRBJ2-4 | TRBV4-2 | - | CASSQAAGDKNIQYF | TGTGCCAGCAGCCAAGCAGCAGGGGACAAAAACATTCAGTACTTC
- | TRBJ2-7 | TRBV5-6 | - | CASSRQDFSYEQYF | TGTGCCAGCAGCCGCCAGGACTTCTCCTACGAGCAGTACTTC
- | TRBJ2-1 | TRBV2 | TRBD2 | CASQKKTSGYNEQFF | TGTGCCAGCCAGAAGAAGACTAGCGGATACAATGAGCAGTTCTTC
- | TRBJ1-2 | TRBV9 | - | CASSYRFSYGYTF | TGTGCCAGCAGCTACAGGTTTTCGTATGGCTACACCTTC
- | TRBJ1-2 | TRBV6-5 | - | CASSYSGGRLYGYTF | TGTGCCAGCAGTTACTCGGGAGGCAGACTCTATGGCTACACCTTC
- | TRBJ2-7 | TRBV11-2 | - | CASSLGHLLTTYEQYF | TGTGCCAGCAGCTTGGGCCACCTTCTTACCACCTACGAGCAGTACTTC
- | TRBJ2-2 | TRBV7-2 | TRBD2 | CASSGRDFTTGELFF | TGTGCCAGCAGCGGGAGGGACTTCACCACCGGGGAGCTGTTTTTT
- | TRBJ2-6 | TRBV10-3 | - | CAISATGISGANVLTF | TGTGCCATCAGCGCCACAGGAATCTCTGGGGCCAACGTCCTGACTTTC
- | TRBJ1-1 | TRBV5-1 | TRBD1 | CASSLARGQGPRNTEAFF | TGCGCCAGCAGCTTGGCCAGGGGACAGGGGCCGCGCAACACTGAAGCTTTCTTT
- | TRBJ2-7 | TRBV19 | TRBD2 | CASISGLAGGYYSEQYF | TGTGCCAGTATTTCGGGACTAGCGGGAGGGTACTACTCAGAGCAGTACTTC
- | TRBJ2-2 | TRBV19 | TRBD1 | CASSRDRGLSGELFF | TGTGCCAGTAGTCGTGACAGGGGGCTTTCCGGGGAGCTGTTTTTT
- | TRBJ2-1 | TRBV13 | - | CASTTSGSSYNEQFF | TGTGCCAGCACCACTTCGGGGAGCTCCTACAATGAGCAGTTCTTC
- | TRBJ2-3 | TRBV28 | - | CASSLSGSSLGTDTQYF | TGTGCCAGCAGTTTATCTGGCAGTTCGCTAGGCACAGATACGCAGTATTTT
- | TRBJ2-1 | TRBV5-1 | TRBD2 | CASSPGLAGVGNEQFF | TGCGCCAGCAGCCCAGGACTAGCGGGAGTGGGTAATGAGCAGTTCTTC
- | TRBJ1-5 | TRBV27 | TRBD1 | CASSPGTGLQPQHF | TGTGCCAGCAGCCCTGGGACAGGGCTACAGCCCCAGCATTTT
- | TRBJ2-5 | TRBV27 | - | CASSLRGPRETQYF | TGTGCCAGCAGTTTACGAGGCCCGAGGGAGACCCAGTACTTC
- | TRBJ1-2 | TRBV15 | - | CATSRDEGVSTF | TGTGCCACCAGCAGAGACGAAGGGGTTAGCACCTTC
- | TRBJ1-2 | TRBV5-6 | - | CASSLKPHQGNYGYTF | TGTGCCAGCAGCTTGAAGCCTCACCAGGGTAACTATGGCTACACCTTC
- | TRBJ2-7 | TRBV9 | - | CASSVSGGDEQYF | TGTGCCAGCAGCGTTTCCGGGGGTGACGAGCAGTACTTC
- | TRBJ2-3 | TRBV28 | TRBD1 | CASSSPGQGMTDTQYF | TGTGCCAGCAGTTCCCCGGGACAGGGGATGACAGATACGCAGTATTTT
- | TRBJ1-4 | TRBV2 | - | CASIGEPNEKLFF | TGTGCCAGCATAGGGGAACCTAATGAAAAACTGTTTTTT
- | TRBJ1-1 | TRBV19 | - | CASSISRRAEAFF | TGTGCCAGTAGTATCTCCAGGCGGGCTGAAGCTTTCTTT
- | TRBJ1-2 | TRBV27 | TRBD1 | CASKTFRGRNYGYTF | TGTGCCAGCAAGACATTCAGGGGGCGAAACTATGGCTACACCTTC
- | TRBJ2-7 | TRBV5-4 | - | CASSLLGDTPYEQYF | TGTGCCAGCAGCTTATTGGGTGACACCCCGTACGAGCAGTACTTC
once | TRBJ2-1 | TRBV5-1 | - | CASSPGRQRLTLAAYNEQFF | TGCGCCAGCAGCCCGGGGAGACAGAGACTTACTTTAGCGGCCTACAATGAGCAGTTCTTC
- | TRBJ1-3 | TRBV5-1 | TRBD1 | CASSPGTVYSGNTIYF | TGCGCCAGCAGCCCAGGGACAGTCTACTCTGGAAACACCATATATTTT
few | TRBJ2-7 | TRBV6-1 | TRBD1 | CASSTGASSYEQYF | TGTGCCAGCAGCACAGGGGCGAGCTCCTACGAGCAGTACTTC
- | TRBJ2-3 | TRBV6-6 | - | CASSYSSLAVSDTQYF | TGTGCCAGCAGTTATTCAAGTCTAGCAGTTTCCGATACGCAGTATTTT
- | TRBJ1-1 | TRBV14 | TRBD1 | CASSRQGFANEAFF | TGTGCCAGCAGTCGACAGGGTTTTGCGAATGAAGCTTTCTTT
once | TRBJ2-5 | TRBV9 | TRBD2 | CASSATTRLAEETQYF | TGTGCCAGCAGCGCAACGACCCGACTAGCGGAAGAGACCCAGTACTTC
- | TRBJ2-7 | TRBV29-1 | - | CSVSLRLSYEQYF | TGCAGCGTCTCCCTGCGACTTTCCTACGAGCAGTACTTC